The clone carrying this T cell receptor beta chain was seen only a few times. This CDR3 contains 16 residues. CDR1 is MDHEN, CDR2 SYDVKM, per germline. V gave up 3 bases and J gave up 2 bases, with 16 bases separating them. This entry comes from a study of blood T cells in healthy people across ages. With a J-beta primer mix and a sample-barcoded 5' primer, a second PCR ran roughly 6 to 12 cycles. A single record per CDR3 protein comes from TCRdb applying MiXCR to the 5' RACE reads. The sample gives about 2 million distinct CDR3 sequences, about 50% of which show up once; approximately 2.1% is in the top ten.

This receptor was taken from a woman between 40 and 55 years old in good health. Sequencing input: blood. The chain links TRBV28 to TRBJ2-5, with a weak D call TRBD1 (8 bases). Here the CDR3 reads CASSFRTGRAQETQYF. The CDR3 DNA reads TGTGCCAGCAGTTTTCGGACAGGGAGGGCTCAAGAGACCCAGTACTTC.